A single sample gave rise to the 29 T cell receptor beta chains below, sequenced in a study of blood T cell repertoires in COVID-19. TCRdb's copy holds only in-frame clones and misses some; the assay was immunoSEQ multiplex PCR. The table lists 170,000 or so clones, about 88% of them singletons. Specimen: PBMCs or T cells enriched from blood (not recorded which). These receptors originate from a woman younger than 35 who had recovered from COVID-19.

The V and J genes are TRBV30 and TRBJ1-1, with 7 bases lining up with TRBD1. There are 13 residues in the CDR3. Unmatched junction bases numbered 6, after V lost 3 bases and J lost 5 bases. Looked up from germline, CDR1 is GTSNPN and CDR2 is SVGIG (reference sequence). Here the CDR3 DNA reads TGTGCCTGGAGCGAGAACAGGGGTACTGAAGCTTTCTTT. The encoded protein is CAWSENRGTEAFF.

The rearrangement links TRBV6-4 to TRBJ1-6; D gene ambiguous. V lost 10 bases, J lost 7 bases, and 20 bases lay in between. Germline V gene lookup returns CDR1 MRHNA and CDR2 SNTAGT. The length of the CDR3 is 15 residues. Written as DNA, the CDR3 is TGTGCCAAGTGGGCAGTTCCTCCGAGCAATTCACCCCTCCACTTT. Translation: CAKWAVPPSNSPLHF.

The V gene is TRBV11-1, the J gene TRBJ2-5, with D hard to call. V was cut by 3 bases and J by 4 bases, with 6 bases left in between. The CDR3 spans 12 residues. CDR1 SGHAT and CDR2 FQDESV come from the germline V gene (reference sequence). CDR3 loop: CASSFSGETQYF. The CDR3 DNA reads as TGTGCCAGCAGCTTTTCGGGAGAGACCCAGTACTTC.

Here the CDR3 DNA reads TGTGCCATCAGATCTAGCGGGACGGCGGGAGAGCAGTACTTC. This translates into CAIRSSGTAGEQYF. The chain links TRBV10-3 to TRBJ2-7; 9 nucleotides match TRBD2. The CDR3 loop spans 14 amino acids. CDR1 and CDR2 (germline): ENHRY, SYGVKD. After removal of 6 bases from V and 7 bases from J, the junction contained 10 bases not matched to a gene.

The rearrangement uses TRBV19 and TRBJ2-7, with 9 bases lining up with TRBD1. Unmatched junction bases numbered 9, after V lost 8 bases and J lost 1 base. Germline V gene lookup returns CDR1 LNHDA and CDR2 SQIVND (reference sequence). The CDR3 length is 15 residues. The chain's CDR3 is CASATGTGLSYEQYF. For the CDR3, the DNA is TGTGCCAGTGCGACCGGGACAGGGTTATCCTACGAGCAGTACTTC.

The genes are TRBV4-2 and TRBJ1-2; a weak D match, TRBD1 (5 bases). Trimming removed 2 bases from V and 5 bases from J, with 15 bases in between. This CDR3 spans 15 amino acids. The germline V gene has CDR1 LGHNA and CDR2 YNFKEQ. The CDR3 sequence is CASSQFNGGSYGYTF. The CDR3 bases are TGTGCCAGCAGCCAATTCAACGGGGGATCTTATGGCTACACCTTC.

The chain uses TRBV3-1 (or the pseudogene TRBV3-2) and TRBJ1-5; 8 bases are shared with TRBD1. The CDR3 length is 18 residues. Per the germline V gene, CDR1 is LGHDT and CDR2 is YNNKEL (reference sequence). The V gene end was trimmed by 4 bases and the J gene end by 0 bases; junction bases not matched to a gene: 11. The CDR3 here is CASSPGQDEYYSNQPQHF. In nucleotides, the CDR3 is TGTGCCAGCAGCCCGGGACAGGATGAGTATTATAGCAATCAGCCCCAGCATTTT.

V is TRBV5-1 and J is TRBJ1-1; D may be TRBD1 (5 bases). V was trimmed by 4 bases and J by 1 base, leaving 11 bases between them. Germline CDR1 is SGHRS and CDR2 is YFSETQ. The CDR3 contains 14 residues. The CDR3 bases are TGCGCCAGCAGCCCCGGGGGAGCGAACACTGAAGCTTTCTTT. Translation: CASSPGGANTEAFF.

The chain uses TRBV27 and TRBJ2-3; TRBD2 matches at 14 bases. CDR3 length: 18 amino acids. The germline V gene has CDR1 MNHEY and CDR2 SMNVEV (reference sequence). V lost 5 bases and J lost 0; bases outside the gene matches: 7. CDR3 nucleotides: TGTGCCAGCAGTCTCCGACTAGCGGGGGGGCTGAGCACAGATACGCAGTATTTT. It codes for CASSLRLAGGLSTDTQYF.

The chain joins TRBV30 to TRBJ1-2, with 9 bases aligning to TRBD1. From germline, CDR1 is GTSNPN and CDR2 SVGIG (reference sequence). The CDR3 sequence is 13 residues long. V lost 2 bases, J lost 4 bases, and 2 bases stayed unmatched. DNA for the CDR3: TGTGCCTGGAGTACAGGGGGCGGCTATGGCTACACCTTC. It translates to CAWSTGGGYGYTF.

The chain uses TRBV28 and TRBJ1-2; possibly TRBD1 for D (5 bases). CDR3 length: 14 residues. Germline-derived CDR1 and CDR2 are MDHEN and SYDVKM. Trimming took off 3 bases at V and 7 bases at J, with 15 bases between the two ends. CDR3 region: CASSFGREGIGYTF. The CDR3 region has the DNA TGTGCCAGCAGTTTTGGCCGGGAGGGGATTGGCTACACCTTC.

The rearrangement joins TRBV11-2 to TRBJ2-1; TRBD2 agrees at 8 bases. The CDR3 consists of 16 residues. The germline V gene has CDR1 SGHAT and CDR2 FQNNGV. V lost 5 bases, J lost 5 bases, and 11 bases stayed unmatched. Here the CDR3 reads CASSPGERELHNEQFF. The DNA of the CDR3 is TGTGCCAGCAGCCCCGGCGAGCGGGAGTTGCACAATGAGCAGTTCTTC.

The V and J genes are TRBV24-1 and TRBJ1-2; D is undetermined. CDR3 length: 14 residues. Trimming left V 3 bases short and J 8 bases short, with 15 bases between. Germline CDR1 reads KGHDR; CDR2 reads SFDVKD. The CDR3 protein is CATSDTTVIGGYTF. The CDR3 region has the DNA TGTGCCACCAGTGATACAACAGTGATAGGCGGCTACACCTTC.

The rearrangement joins TRBV23-1 to TRBJ1-6, with 7 bases matching TRBD1. TRBV23-1 falls under the ORF class, with uncertain function. Trimming cost V 0 bases and J 8 bases; bases outside gene matches: 19. This CDR3 spans 20 amino acids. CDR3 residues: CASSQSGHRGRLKTDSPLHF. The CDR3 DNA sequence: TGCGCCAGCAGTCAATCGGGACACAGGGGCCGTTTAAAAACGGATTCACCCCTCCACTTT.

The rearrangement joins TRBV4-2 to TRBJ2-2, with TRBD2 as a possible D gene (5 bases). Germline V CDR1 and CDR2: LGHNA, YNFKEQ. Trimming shortened V by 4 bases and J by 0 bases, and 12 bases separated the two germline ends. The CDR3 runs to 16 residues. CDR3 loop: CASSPIEGTNTGELFF. CDR3 bases: TGTGCCAGCAGCCCGATTGAGGGAACGAACACCGGGGAGCTGTTTTTT.

In its sample, this clone was seen once. The chain recombines TRBV10-1 with TRBJ2-3, with 9 bases lining up with TRBD2. V lost 3 bases and J lost 1; bases outside the gene matches: 5. The CDR3 loop spans 16 amino acids. Germline CDR1 and CDR2: WNHNN and SYGVQD (reference sequence). The CDR3 bases are TGCGCCAGCAGTGAATTCGGCGGGGGGGGCACAGATACGCAGTATTTT. This encodes CASSEFGGGGTDTQYF.

The rearrangement uses TRBV27 and TRBJ2-5, with 7 bases lining up with TRBD1. CDR1 is MNHEY, CDR2 SMNVEV, per germline (reference sequence). CDR3 length: 15 residues. J gave up 2 bases and V 1 base, and 4 bases lay outside the gene matches. For the CDR3, the DNA is TGTGCCAGCAGTTTATTTTCGGGACAGCAAGAGACCCAGTACTTC. As protein: CASSLFSGQQETQYF.

The chain employs TRBV5-1 and TRBJ2-1, with a weak D call TRBD2 (7 bases). The V end was cut by 0 bases, the J end by 8 bases, with 21 bases between. The CDR3 is made up of 17 amino acids. Germline CDR1 and CDR2: SGHRS and YFSETQ. CDR3 sequence: CASSLAAGARRMDEQFF. The CDR3 DNA follows: TGCGCCAGCAGCTTGGCCGCGGGGGCCCGAAGGATGGATGAGCAGTTCTTC.

This clone was recorded only once. This sequence joins TRBV2 and TRBJ1-1; TRBD1 matches at 7 bases. Germline CDR1 SNHLY, CDR2 FYNNEI. The J segment lost 5 bases and the V segment lost 6 bases, leaving 6 bases of the junction unmatched. CDR3 size: 13 residues. CDR3 bases: TGTGCCAGCAGCATTCAGGGGGGAACTGAAGCTTTCTTT. It codes for CASSIQGGTEAFF.

This clone appeared a few times. The chain couples TRBV12-1 to TRBJ2-1; TRBD2 is the table's D call, not checked against the DNA. TRBV12-1 is recorded as a pseudogene. This CDR3 contains 13 residues. CDR3 sequence reads: CASSPILRLEQFF. The CDR3 nucleotides read TGTGCCAGCAGCCCGATTCTACGCCTTGAGCAGTTCTTC.

V usage is TRBV24-1 and J usage is TRBJ2-3; D uncertain. Per germline, CDR1 KGHDR and CDR2 SFDVKD. This CDR3 contains 13 residues. Trimming pared 2 bases from V and 8 bases from J, leaving 10 bases between. Here the CDR3 reads CATSDSAVGTQYF. The CDR3 DNA follows: TGTGCCACCAGTGATTCTGCGGTAGGTACGCAGTATTTT.

V is TRBV27 and J is TRBJ2-3, with D possibly TRBD1 on 5 matching bases. V was pared by 0 bases and J by 2 bases, with 12 bases between. This CDR3 spans 16 amino acids. Germline assignment: CDR1 MNHEY and CDR2 SMNVEV (reference sequence). CDR3 in amino acids: CASSLSSRELTDTQYF. The CDR3 DNA sequence: TGTGCCAGCAGTTTATCGAGCAGGGAACTCACAGATACGCAGTATTTT.

This clone was seen only a few times. This sequence joins TRBV2 and TRBJ2-2, with 10 bases identical to TRBD1. Germline lookup yields CDR1 SNHLY and CDR2 FYNNEI. J gave up 5 bases and V 8 bases, and 8 bases lay outside the gene matches. The CDR3 is 15 amino acids. CDR3 bases: TGTGCCAGCGGATCTCGACAGGGGGCGACCGGGGAGCTGTTTTTT. Protein sequence: CASGSRQGATGELFF. Filled out from reference TRBV2 and TRBJ2-2, the complete variable domain reads EPEVTQTPSHQVTQMGQEVILRCVPISNHLYFYWYRQILGQKVEFLVSFYNNEISEKSEIFDDQFSVERPDGSNFTLKIRSTKLEDSAMYFCASGSRQGATGELFFGEGSRLTVL.

The chain couples TRBV5-8 to TRBJ1-4, with 9 positions matching TRBD1. Trimming took 0 bases from V and 8 from J; bases not matched to a gene: 5. Germline assignment: CDR1 SGHTS and CDR2 YDEGEE. The length of the CDR3 is 15 residues. CDR3 in DNA: TGTGCCAGCAGCTTGGGGGGACAGGGAAACGAAAAACTGTTTTTT. Translating it yields CASSLGGQGNEKLFF.

The chain is built from TRBV3-1 (or the pseudogene TRBV3-2) and TRBJ1-2; D is uncertain. Germline CDR1 LGHDT, CDR2 YNNKEL (reference sequence). V was clipped by 1 base and J by 1 base, with 7 bases between them. This CDR3 has 14 amino acids. In DNA, the CDR3 is TGTGCCAGCAGCCAAGGCAGGATTAACTATGGCTACACCTTC. Protein product: CASSQGRINYGYTF.

The rearrangement links TRBV29-1 to TRBJ2-3; TRBD1 aligns across 8 bases. Germline lookup yields CDR1 SQVTM and CDR2 ANQGSEA. The CDR3 extends over 12 amino acids. V shed 8 bases, J shed 6 bases, and the junction held 7 bases outside the gene matches. CDR3 sequence (DNA): TGCAGCTTCGGACAGGGTACCGATACGCAGTATTTT. Residues: CSFGQGTDTQYF.

The chain couples TRBV7-8 to TRBJ1-5; D is unclear. The CDR3 loop spans 12 amino acids. The germline CDR1 and CDR2 sequences are SGHVS and FQNEAQ. Deletions cut 5 bases from V and 7 bases from J, with 9 bases between. The CDR3: CASSLRGQPQHF. In nucleotides, the CDR3 is TGTGCCAGCAGCCTAAGAGGACAGCCCCAGCATTTT.

This chain uses TRBV6-4 with TRBJ2-7; D gene ambiguous. The CDR3 is 14 residues long. Germline V gene data show CDR1 as MRHNA and CDR2 as SNTAGT. Trimming took 9 bases from V and 0 from J, leaving 15 bases between them. CDR3 loop: CARPLHFISYEQYF. Here the CDR3 DNA reads TGTGCCAGACCCCTTCACTTCATCTCCTACGAGCAGTACTTC.

This chain joins TRBV2 and TRBJ1-5; the D is unclear. Germline CDR1 SNHLY, CDR2 FYNNEI. V lost 7 bases and J 6 bases, leaving 13 bases between the germline ends. The length of the CDR3 is 13 residues. The CDR3 region has the DNA TGTGCCAGCACCTCCTTAGAAACTCAGCCCCAGCATTTT. The encoded protein is CASTSLETQPQHF. Variable domain in full (rest from reference TRBV2 and TRBJ1-5): EPEVTQTPSHQVTQMGQEVILRCVPISNHLYFYWYRQILGQKVEFLVSFYNNEISEKSEIFDDQFSVERPDGSNFTLKIRSTKLEDSAMYFCASTSLETQPQHFGDGTRLSIL.